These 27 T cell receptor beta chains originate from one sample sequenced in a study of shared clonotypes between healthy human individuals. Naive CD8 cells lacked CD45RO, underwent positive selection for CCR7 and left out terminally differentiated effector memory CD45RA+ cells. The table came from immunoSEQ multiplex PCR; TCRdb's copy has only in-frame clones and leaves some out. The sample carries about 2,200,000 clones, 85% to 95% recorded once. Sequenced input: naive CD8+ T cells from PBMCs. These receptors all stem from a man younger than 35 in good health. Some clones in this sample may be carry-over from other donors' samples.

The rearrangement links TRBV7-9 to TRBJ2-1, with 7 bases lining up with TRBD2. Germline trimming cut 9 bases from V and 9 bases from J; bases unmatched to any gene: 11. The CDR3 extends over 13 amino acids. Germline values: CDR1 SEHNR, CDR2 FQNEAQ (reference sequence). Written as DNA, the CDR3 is TGTGCCAGTCAGGCGGGAGTGGCGGGTGAGCAGTTCTTC. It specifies CASQAGVAGEQFF.

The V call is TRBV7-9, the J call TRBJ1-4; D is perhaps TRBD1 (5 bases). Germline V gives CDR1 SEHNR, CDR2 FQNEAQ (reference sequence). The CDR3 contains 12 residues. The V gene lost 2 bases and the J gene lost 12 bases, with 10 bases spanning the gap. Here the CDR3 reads CASSLSGEELFF. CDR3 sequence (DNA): TGTGCCAGCAGCTTATCGGGGGAGGAACTGTTTTTT.

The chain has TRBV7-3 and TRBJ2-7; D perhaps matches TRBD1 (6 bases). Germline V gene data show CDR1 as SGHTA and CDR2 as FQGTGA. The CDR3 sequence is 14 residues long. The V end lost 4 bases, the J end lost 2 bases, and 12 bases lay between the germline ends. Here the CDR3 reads CASSSYSGAYEQYF. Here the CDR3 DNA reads TGTGCCAGCAGCTCCTACTCAGGGGCCTACGAGCAGTACTTC.

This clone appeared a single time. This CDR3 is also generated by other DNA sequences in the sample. CDR3 sequence reads: CASSLDSYNEQFF. For the CDR3, the DNA is TGTGCCAGCAGCTTGGATTCCTACAATGAGCAGTTCTTC. The J gene is TRBJ2-1, the V gene TRBV7-9; D gene unclear. The CDR3 runs to 13 residues. The V end was cut by 3 bases, the J end by 1 base, with 4 bases between. The germline V gene encodes CDR1 SEHNR and CDR2 FQNEAQ (reference sequence).

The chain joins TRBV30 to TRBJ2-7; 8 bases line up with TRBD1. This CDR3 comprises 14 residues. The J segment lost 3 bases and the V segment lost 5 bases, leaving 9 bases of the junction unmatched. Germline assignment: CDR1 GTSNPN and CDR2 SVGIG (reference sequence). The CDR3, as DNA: TGTGCCTGGGGGGCCCGAGACAGGGGCTACGAGCAGTACTTC. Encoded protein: CAWGARDRGYEQYF.

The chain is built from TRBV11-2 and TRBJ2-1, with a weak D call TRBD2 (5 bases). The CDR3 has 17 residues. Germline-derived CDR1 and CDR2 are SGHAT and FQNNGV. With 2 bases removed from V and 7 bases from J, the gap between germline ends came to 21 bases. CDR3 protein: CASSLHTTSWERNEQFF. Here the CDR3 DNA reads TGTGCCAGCAGCTTACATACGACCTCGTGGGAGAGGAATGAGCAGTTCTTC. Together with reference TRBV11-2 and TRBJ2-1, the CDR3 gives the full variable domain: EAGVAQSPRYKIIEKRQSVAFWCNPISGHATLYWYQQILGQGPKLLIQFQNNGVVDDSQLPKDRFSAERLKGVDSTLKIQPAKLEDSAVYLCASSLHTTSWERNEQFFGPGTRLTVL.

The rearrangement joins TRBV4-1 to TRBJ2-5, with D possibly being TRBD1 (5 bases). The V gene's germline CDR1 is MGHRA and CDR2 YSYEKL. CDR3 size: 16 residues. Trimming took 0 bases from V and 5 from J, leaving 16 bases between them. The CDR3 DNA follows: TGCGCCAGCAGCCAAGAAAACCAGGGATTGTTGGAGACCCAGTACTTC. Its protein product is CASSQENQGLLETQYF.

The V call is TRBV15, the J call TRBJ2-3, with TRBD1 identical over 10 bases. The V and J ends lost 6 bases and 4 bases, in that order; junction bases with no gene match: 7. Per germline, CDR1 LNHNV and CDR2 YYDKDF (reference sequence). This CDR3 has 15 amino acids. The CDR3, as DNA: TGTGCCACCAGAGACAGGGGGCGAGAGGCAGATACGCAGTATTTT. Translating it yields CATRDRGREADTQYF.

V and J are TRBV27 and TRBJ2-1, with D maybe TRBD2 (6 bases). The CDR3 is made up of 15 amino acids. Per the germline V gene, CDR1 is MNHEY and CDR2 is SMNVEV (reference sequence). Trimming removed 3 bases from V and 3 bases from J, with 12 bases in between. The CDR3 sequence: CASSFYRGNYNEQFF. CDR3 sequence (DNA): TGTGCCAGCAGTTTTTATCGGGGGAACTACAATGAGCAGTTCTTC.

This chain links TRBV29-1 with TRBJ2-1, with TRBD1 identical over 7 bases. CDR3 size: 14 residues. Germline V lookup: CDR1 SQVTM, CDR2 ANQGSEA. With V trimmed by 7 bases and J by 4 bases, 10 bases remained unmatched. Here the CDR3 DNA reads TGCAGCGCCACTCGACAGGGTACGTACAATGAGCAGTTCTTC. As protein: CSATRQGTYNEQFF.

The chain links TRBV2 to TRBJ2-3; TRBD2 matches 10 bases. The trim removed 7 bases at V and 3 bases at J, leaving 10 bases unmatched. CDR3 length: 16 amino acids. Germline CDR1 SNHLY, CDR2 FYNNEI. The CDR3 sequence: CASKGLADGGTDTQYF. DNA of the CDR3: TGTGCCAGCAAAGGACTAGCGGATGGCGGTACAGATACGCAGTATTTT. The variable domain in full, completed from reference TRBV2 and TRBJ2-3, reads EPEVTQTPSHQVTQMGQEVILRCVPISNHLYFYWYRQILGQKVEFLVSFYNNEISEKSEIFDDQFSVERPDGSNFTLKIRSTKLEDSAMYFCASKGLADGGTDTQYFGPGTRLTVL.

CDR3 loop: CASSVHPGLAGGSTEQFF. DNA of the CDR3: TGTGCCAGCAGCGTTCACCCGGGACTAGCGGGAGGCAGTACTGAGCAGTTCTTC. The V and J genes are TRBV9 and TRBJ2-1; 15 positions agree with TRBD2. The CDR3 consists of 18 residues. V lost 2 bases to trimming and J lost 9 bases; unmatched junction nucleotides: 12. Germline lookup yields CDR1 SGDLS and CDR2 YYNGEE.

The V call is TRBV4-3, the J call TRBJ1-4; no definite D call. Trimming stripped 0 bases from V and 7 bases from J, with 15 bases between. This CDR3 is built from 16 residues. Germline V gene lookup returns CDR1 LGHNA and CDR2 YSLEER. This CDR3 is CASSQDHAVKPEKLFF. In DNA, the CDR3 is TGCGCCAGCAGCCAAGACCACGCAGTAAAGCCTGAAAAACTGTTTTTT.

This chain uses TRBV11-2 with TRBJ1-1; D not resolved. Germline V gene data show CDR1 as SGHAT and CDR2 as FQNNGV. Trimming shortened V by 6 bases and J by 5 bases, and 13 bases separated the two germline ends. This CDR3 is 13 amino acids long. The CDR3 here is CASSLPWGTEAFF. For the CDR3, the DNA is TGTGCCAGCAGTTTACCTTGGGGAACTGAAGCTTTCTTT.

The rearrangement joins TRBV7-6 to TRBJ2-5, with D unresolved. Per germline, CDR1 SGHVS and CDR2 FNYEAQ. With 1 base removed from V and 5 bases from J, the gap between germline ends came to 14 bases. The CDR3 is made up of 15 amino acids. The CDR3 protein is CASSLVSDRRETQYF. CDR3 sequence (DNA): TGTGCCAGCAGCTTAGTATCCGACCGCCGGGAGACCCAGTACTTC.

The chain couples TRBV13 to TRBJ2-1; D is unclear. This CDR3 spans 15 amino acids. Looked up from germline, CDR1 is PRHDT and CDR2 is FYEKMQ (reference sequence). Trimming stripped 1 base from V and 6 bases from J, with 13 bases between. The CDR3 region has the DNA TGTGCCAGCAGCTTAGAGCGTCTACCAGGCAATGAGCAGTTCTTC. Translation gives CASSLERLPGNEQFF.

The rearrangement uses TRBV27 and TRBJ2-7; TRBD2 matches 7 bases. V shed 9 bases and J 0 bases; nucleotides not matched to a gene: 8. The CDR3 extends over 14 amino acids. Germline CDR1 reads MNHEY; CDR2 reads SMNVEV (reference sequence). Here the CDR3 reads CASTAGVNSYEQYF. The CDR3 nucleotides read TGTGCCAGTACCGCGGGAGTAAACTCCTACGAGCAGTACTTC.

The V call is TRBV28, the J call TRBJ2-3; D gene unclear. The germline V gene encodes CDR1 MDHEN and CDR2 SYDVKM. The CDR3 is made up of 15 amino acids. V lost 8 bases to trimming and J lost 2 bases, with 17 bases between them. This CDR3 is CASLSLDKSTDTQYF. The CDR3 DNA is TGTGCCAGCCTCTCACTCGATAAATCCACAGATACGCAGTATTTT.

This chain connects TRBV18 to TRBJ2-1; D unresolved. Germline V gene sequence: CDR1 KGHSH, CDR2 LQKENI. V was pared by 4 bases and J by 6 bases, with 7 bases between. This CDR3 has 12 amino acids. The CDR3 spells CASSQPSNEQFF. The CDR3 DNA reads TGTGCCAGCTCACAACCTAGCAATGAGCAGTTCTTC.

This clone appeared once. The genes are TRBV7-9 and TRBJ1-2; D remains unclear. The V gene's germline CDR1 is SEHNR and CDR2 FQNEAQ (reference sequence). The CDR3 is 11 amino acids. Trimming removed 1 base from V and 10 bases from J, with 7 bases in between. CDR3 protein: CASSLVGDYTF. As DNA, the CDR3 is TGTGCCAGCAGCTTAGTTGGTGACTACACCTTC.

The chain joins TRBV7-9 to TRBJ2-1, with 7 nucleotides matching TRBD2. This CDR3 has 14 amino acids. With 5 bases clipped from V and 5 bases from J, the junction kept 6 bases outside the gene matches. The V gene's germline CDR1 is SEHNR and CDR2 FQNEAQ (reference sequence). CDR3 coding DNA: TGTGCCAGCAGCAGAGCTCTAGCGGACAATGAGCAGTTCTTC. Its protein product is CASSRALADNEQFF.

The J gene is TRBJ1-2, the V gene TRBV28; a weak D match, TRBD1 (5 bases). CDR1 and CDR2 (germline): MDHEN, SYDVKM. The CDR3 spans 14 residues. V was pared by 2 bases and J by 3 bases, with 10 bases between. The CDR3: CASSLQGPDYGYTF. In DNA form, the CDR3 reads TGTGCCAGCAGTTTACAGGGCCCCGACTATGGCTACACCTTC.

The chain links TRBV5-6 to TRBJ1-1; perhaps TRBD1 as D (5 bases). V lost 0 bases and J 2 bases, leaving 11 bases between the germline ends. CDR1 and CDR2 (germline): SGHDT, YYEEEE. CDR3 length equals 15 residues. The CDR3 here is CASSLVGHLNTEAFF. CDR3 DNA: TGTGCCAGCAGCTTGGTCGGACACCTCAACACTGAAGCTTTCTTT.

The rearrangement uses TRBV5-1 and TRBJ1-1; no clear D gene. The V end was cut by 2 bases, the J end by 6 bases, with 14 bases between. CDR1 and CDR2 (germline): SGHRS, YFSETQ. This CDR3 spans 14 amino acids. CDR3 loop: CASSLTGTRSEAFF. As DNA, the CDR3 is TGCGCCAGCAGCTTAACGGGAACTAGATCTGAAGCTTTCTTT.

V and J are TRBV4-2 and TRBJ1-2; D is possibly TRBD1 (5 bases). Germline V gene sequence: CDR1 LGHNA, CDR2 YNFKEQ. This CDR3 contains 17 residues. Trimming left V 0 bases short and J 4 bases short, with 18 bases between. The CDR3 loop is CASSQDLGGRASYGYTF. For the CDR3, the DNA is TGTGCCAGCAGCCAAGATCTTGGCGGCAGGGCAAGCTATGGCTACACCTTC.

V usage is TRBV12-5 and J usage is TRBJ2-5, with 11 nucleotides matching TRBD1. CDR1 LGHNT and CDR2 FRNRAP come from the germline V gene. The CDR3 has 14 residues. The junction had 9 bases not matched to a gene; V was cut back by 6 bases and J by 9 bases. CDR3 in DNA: TGTGCTAGTGGCTCGGCCCGGGACAGGGGGGCCCAGTACTTC. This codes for CASGSARDRGAQYF. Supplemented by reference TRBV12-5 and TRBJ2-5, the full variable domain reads DARVTQTPRHKVTEMGQEVTMRCQPILGHNTVFWYRQTMMQGLELLAYFRNRAPLDDSGMPKDRFSAEMPDATLATLKIQPSEPRDSAVYFCASGSARDRGAQYFGPGTRLLVL.

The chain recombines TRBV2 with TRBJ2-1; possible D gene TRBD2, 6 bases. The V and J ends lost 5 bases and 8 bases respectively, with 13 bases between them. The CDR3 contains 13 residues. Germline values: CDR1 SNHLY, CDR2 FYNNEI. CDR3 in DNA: TGTGCCAGCAGTTCCAGATGGAGGGATGAGCAGTTCTTC. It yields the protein CASSSRWRDEQFF.